This TCR beta chain is drawn from a study of OX40 agonist ivuxolimab in advanced cancers. The study in broad terms: Ivuxolimab was an agonistic, fully human IgG2 monoclonal antibody directed against OX40 (CD134), a costimulatory receptor. Prior anti-PD-1, anti-PD-L1 or anti-CTLA-4 therapy was permitted, and checkpoint inhibitors had been received by approximately 39% of dose-escalation patients. The purpose of peripheral TCRbeta sequencing was to test whether ivuxolimab changed TCR sequence diversity and led to clonal T-cell expansion. Of the roughly 51 patients in dose escalation, about 20 had hepatocellular carcinoma, about 15 had melanoma, 9 had renal cell carcinoma and 9 had head and neck cancer. In the dose-escalation cohort, roughly 80% of patients were male, and the mean age was approximately 60 years, with a range of about 23 to 90. The paper describes the monotherapy dose-escalation part (N of about 50 patients) of the phase I trial of ivuxolimab. Partial responses occurred in three dose-escalation patients, of whom one had hepatocellular carcinoma and two had cutaneous melanoma. Intravenous ivuxolimab was administered to patients every 2 weeks at six dose levels: 0.01, 0.1, 0.3, 1.5, 3 and 10 mg/kg.

Sequences SNHLY (CDR1) and FYNNEI (CDR2) are obtained from the germline V gene. CDR3 length: 14 amino acids, cysteine to phenylalanine. The entry retains the CDR3 DNA only, 42 bases that are in frame from base 1. Trimming takes 7 bases off V and 7 bases off J; junction bases not matched to a gene: 8. Patients with a history of autoimmune disease or receiving systemic immunosuppression were excluded from the trial. In every dose cohort, peripheral blood was drawn for TCR sequencing at baseline, cycle 4 day 1, and cycle 7 day 1. Samples were obtained from an open-label, multicenter, first-in-human phase I dose-escalation trial of ivuxolimab. Adults with locally advanced or metastatic melanoma, renal cell carcinoma, hepatocellular carcinoma or head and neck squamous cell carcinoma were enrolled in the trial. Before TCR sequencing, CD4+ and CD8+ T cells were separately sorted from peripheral blood. Broad study findings and their caveats: Low levels of normalized T-cell clonal expansion were also shown by some nonresponding patients. Clonal expansion of both CD4+ and CD8+ blood T cells was observed from baseline to week 6 at doses 0.1 to 3.0 mg/kg. In the 0.1-3.0 mg/kg groups, partial responders were among the patients with the lowest normalized peripheral clonal expansion, particularly in CD8+ T cells. On average, CD8+ T cells showed more expanded clones than CD4+ T cells after ivuxolimab. Antigen specificity was not determined for the clonally expanded peripheral T cells.

To note about this clone: Its antigen has not been determined. Nothing much larger sits one base from this clone, and base qualities are not available.

To sequence the TCRbeta CDR3 region, genomic DNA was isolated from the sorted cells. TCRbeta CDR3 regions were sequenced using the immunoSEQ Assay. TCRdb retrieved this table from immuneACCESS and kept in-frame rearrangements only. Not all clones are present; in checked studies, unresolved V genes account for under half, and no reason is known for the remainder. Within this sample are 25,000 to 35,000 clones, with 84% of them counted one time only. The ten largest clones represent 15% to 25% of the sample. This material consisted of CD4+ or CD8+ T cells sorted from blood, taken in a trial of the OX40 agonist ivuxolimab. This chain joins TRBV2 to TRBJ2-1, with 9 middle bases fitting TRBD2. The sequence was collected from an adult with an advanced solid tumor such as melanoma, head and neck, liver or kidney cancer. Here is the DNA: TGTGCCAGCAACTTCTGGCGGGAGGGTAATGAGCAGTTCTTC. Its amino acids are CASNFWREGNEQFF.